A single sample gave rise to the 6 T cell receptor beta chains below, sequenced in a study of blood T cell repertoires in COVID-19. Assay: immunoSEQ multiplex PCR; the TCRdb copy retains only in-frame clones and omits some. The sample shows tens of thousands of clones, 60% to 80% of them seen only once. The sequencing input was peripheral blood. Every receptor here comes from a human donor in a cohort sampled during active COVID-19.

The chain has TRBV6-4 and TRBJ2-1; possibly TRBD1 for D (6 bases). V gave up 0 bases and J gave up 4 bases, with 10 bases separating them. This CDR3 is 15 amino acids long. From germline, CDR1 is MRHNA and CDR2 SNTAGT. CDR3 sequence (DNA): TGTGCCAGCAGTGACTCTAGGGGGATTTACAATGAGCAGTTCTTC. Residues: CASSDSRGIYNEQFF.

About this clone: One end of the junction varies from germline; a read error may be responsible. This chain joins TRBV3-1 (or the pseudogene TRBV3-2) and TRBJ2-7, with unresolved D. CDR3 length equals 14 residues. The germline gives CDR1 LGHDT, CDR2 YNNKEL (reference sequence). The CDR3 DNA sequence: TGTGCCAGCAGCCAAGTTCCGTCTTCCTACCAGCAGTACTTC. Translating it yields CASSQVPSSYQQYF.

CDR3: CASSSRTGIANYGYTF. Written as DNA, the CDR3 is TGTGCCAGCAGCTCAAGGACAGGTATAGCTAACTATGGCTACACCTTC. The chain joins TRBV7-2 to TRBJ1-2; 7 bases match TRBD1. This CDR3 has 16 residues. The germline V gene encodes CDR1 SGHTA and CDR2 FQGNSA. The V gene end was trimmed by 4 bases and the J gene end by 0 bases; junction bases not matched to a gene: 8.

The chain employs TRBV21-1 and TRBJ1-1. TRBV21-1 has pseudogene status. The CDR3 runs 12 residues. The CDR3, as DNA: TGTGCCAGCAGCAAAGTCGGCGGAGAAGCTTTCTTT. It is translated as CASSKVGGEAFF.

CDR3 in DNA: TGTGCCAGCAGTCCCCCTGGCCGGAGCTCCTACGAGCAGTACTTC. It encodes CASSPPGRSSYEQYF. The chain links TRBV28 to TRBJ2-7; D unresolved. Germline CDR1 and CDR2: MDHEN and SYDVKM. This CDR3 is built from 15 residues. Trimming took 5 bases from V and 0 from J, leaving 14 bases between them.

The CDR3 sequence: CASSRDRVEQYF. CDR3 nucleotide sequence: TGTGCCAGCAGTCGGGACAGGGTGGAGCAGTACTTC. The genes are TRBV12-3 or TRBV12-4 and TRBJ2-7; 9 nucleotides match TRBD1. Losses at the gene ends were 5 bases for V and 7 bases for J; bases not matched to a gene: 3. The CDR3 runs 12 residues.